Listed here are 5 T cell receptor beta chains from one sample, sequenced in a study of blood T cells in healthy people across ages. PCR was performed a second time for about 7 to 12 cycles using a sample-barcoded 5' primer and a J-beta primer mix. TCRdb re-called the 5' RACE reads with MiXCR, one entry per CDR3 protein. The sample records 760,000 or so distinct CDR3 sequences, roughly 25% being singletons. These same records also appear under a second study, on T cells of mothers and their children.

The sequencing input was blood. These receptors all stem from a boy between 10 and 17 years old in good health.

The chain recombines TRBV10-3 with TRBJ2-1; 15 bases align to TRBD2. CDR3 size: 18 residues. The ends lost 0 bases at V and 6 bases at J; junction bases unmatched: 6. From germline, CDR1 is ENHRY and CDR2 SYGVKD. The CDR3 DNA is TGTGCCATCAGTGAGTCGACAAGGACTAGCGGGAGGGCCAATGAGCAGTTCTTC. Translating gives CAISESTRTSGRANEQFF.

About this clonotype itself: A read error may explain this, as a much larger clone is one base away. The CDR3 here is CASRGESSYEQYF. In DNA, the CDR3 is TGTGCCAGCAGGGGGGAGAGCTCCTACGAGCAGTACTTC. The chain links TRBV12-3 or TRBV12-4 to TRBJ2-1; D possibly matches TRBD1 or TRBD2 (5 bases each). The J call may be mistaken, given a closer DNA end match to TRBJ2-7. CDR3 length: 13 amino acids.

This clonotype appeared a few times. The V gene is TRBV3-1, the J gene TRBJ2-5; D not certain. The V gene's germline CDR1 is LGHDT and CDR2 YNNKEL (reference sequence). The V and J ends lost 4 bases and 4 bases respectively, with 19 bases between them. The CDR3 is 16 residues long. The CDR3 region is CASSRLGMGYGETQYF. CDR3 sequence (DNA): TGTGCCAGCAGCCGGCTGGGGATGGGATATGGAGAGACCCAGTACTTC.

This clonotype was seen only a few times. The chain employs TRBV9 and TRBJ1-3; D ambiguous. Germline V gene lookup returns CDR1 SGDLS and CDR2 YYNGEE. V lost 3 bases and J 2 bases, leaving 9 bases between the germline ends. The CDR3 covers 14 residues. CDR3 DNA sequence: TGTGCCAGCAGCGCGCGGGGTGCTGGAAACACCATATATTTT. Its translation: CASSARGAGNTIYF.

This rearrangement joins TRBV7-8 to TRBJ2-4, with D possibly matching TRBD2 (6 bases). Germline assignment: CDR1 SGHVS and CDR2 FQNEAQ. V was pared by 3 bases and J by 0 bases, with 18 bases between. The length of the CDR3 is 18 residues. The DNA for the CDR3 is TGTGCCAGCAGCTTCCCTACGGGAGCAGTCCTAGCCAAAAACATTCAGTACTTC. It specifies CASSFPTGAVLAKNIQYF.